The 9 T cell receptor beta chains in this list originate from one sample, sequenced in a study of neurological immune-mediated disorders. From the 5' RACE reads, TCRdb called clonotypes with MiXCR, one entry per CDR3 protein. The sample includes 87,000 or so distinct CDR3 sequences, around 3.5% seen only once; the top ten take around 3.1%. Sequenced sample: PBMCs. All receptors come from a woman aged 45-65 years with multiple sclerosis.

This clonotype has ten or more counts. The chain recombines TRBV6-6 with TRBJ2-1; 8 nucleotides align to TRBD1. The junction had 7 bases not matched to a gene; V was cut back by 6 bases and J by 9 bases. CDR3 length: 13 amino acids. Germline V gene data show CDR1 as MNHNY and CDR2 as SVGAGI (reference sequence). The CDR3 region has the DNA TGTGCCAGCAGACAGGACAGGGCCCTTGAGCAGTTCTTC. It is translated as CASRQDRALEQFF.

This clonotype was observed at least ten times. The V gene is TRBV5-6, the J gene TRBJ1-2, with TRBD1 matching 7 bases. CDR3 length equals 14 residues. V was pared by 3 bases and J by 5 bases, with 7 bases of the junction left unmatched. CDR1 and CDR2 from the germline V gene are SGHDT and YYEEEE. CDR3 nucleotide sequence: TGTGCCAGCAGCTGGGGGACAGAACAATATGGCTACACCTTC. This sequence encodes CASSWGTEQYGYTF.

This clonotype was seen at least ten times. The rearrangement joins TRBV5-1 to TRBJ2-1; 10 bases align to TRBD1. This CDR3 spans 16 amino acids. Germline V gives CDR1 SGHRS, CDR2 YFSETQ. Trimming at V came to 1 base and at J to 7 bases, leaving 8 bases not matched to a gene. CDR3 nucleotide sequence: TGCGCCAGCAGCTTGTTTAGGGGACAGGGGTGGAATGAGCAGTTCTTC. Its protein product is CASSLFRGQGWNEQFF.

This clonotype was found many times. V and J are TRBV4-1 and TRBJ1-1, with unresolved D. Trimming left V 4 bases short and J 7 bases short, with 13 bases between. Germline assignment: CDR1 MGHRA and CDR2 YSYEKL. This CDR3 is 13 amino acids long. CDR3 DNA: TGCGCCAGCAGCCTCCGGCCGCAACGTGAAGCTTTCTTT. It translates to CASSLRPQREAFF.

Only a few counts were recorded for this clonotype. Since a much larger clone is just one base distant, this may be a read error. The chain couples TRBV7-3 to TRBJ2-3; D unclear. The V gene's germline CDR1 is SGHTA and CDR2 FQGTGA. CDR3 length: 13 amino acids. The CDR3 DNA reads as TGTGCCAGCAGTTTTGGGTCCGCAGATAAGCAGTATTTT. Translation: CASSFGSADKQYF.

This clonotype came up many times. In DNA, the CDR3 is TGTGCCAGCAGCTTTTTAACCCAGCCCCAGCATTTT. It specifies CASSFLTQPQHF. This sequence joins TRBV7-9 and TRBJ1-5; D is uncertain. The CDR3 extends over 12 amino acids. CDR1 is SEHNR and CDR2 is FQNEAQ in the germline V gene (reference sequence). V lost 3 bases and J lost 7, with 7 bases in between.

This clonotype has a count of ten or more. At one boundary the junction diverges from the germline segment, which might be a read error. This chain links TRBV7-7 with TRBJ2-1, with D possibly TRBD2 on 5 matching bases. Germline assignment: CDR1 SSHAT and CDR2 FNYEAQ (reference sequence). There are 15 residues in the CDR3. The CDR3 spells CASSATTSSYNEQFF. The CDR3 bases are TGTGCTAGCAGCGCCACTACTAGCTCCTACAATGAGCAGTTCTTC. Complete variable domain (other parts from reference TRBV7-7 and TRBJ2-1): GAGVSQSPRYKVTKRGQDVTLRCDPISSHATLYWYQQALGQGPEFLTYFNYEAQPDKSGLPSDRFSAERPEGSISTLTIQRTEQRDSAMYRCASSATTSSYNEQFFGPGTRLTVL.

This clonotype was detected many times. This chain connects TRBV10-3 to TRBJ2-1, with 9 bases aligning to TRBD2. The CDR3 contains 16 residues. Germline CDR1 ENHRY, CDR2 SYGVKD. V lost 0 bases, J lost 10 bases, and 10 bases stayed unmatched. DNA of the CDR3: TGTGCCATCAGTGAGTCGGGCGGCGGGGGGGCTGGGGAGCAGTTCTTC. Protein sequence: CAISESGGGGAGEQFF.

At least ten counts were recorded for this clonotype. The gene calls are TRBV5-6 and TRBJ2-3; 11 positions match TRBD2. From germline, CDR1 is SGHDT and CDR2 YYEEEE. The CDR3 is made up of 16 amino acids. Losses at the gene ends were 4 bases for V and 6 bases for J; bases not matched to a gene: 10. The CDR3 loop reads CASSPRLAGPSDTQYF. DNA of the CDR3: TGTGCCAGCAGCCCGAGACTAGCGGGACCATCGGATACGCAGTATTTT.